This passage covers 26 T cell receptor beta chains from one sample sequenced in a study of CD8 T cells in ankylosing spondylitis. Notes on the study in general: Ankylosing spondylitis blood appeared to carry a characteristic TCR beta motif of eight or nine highly homologous variants.

Antigens for these TCRs are unknown. TCRdb independently ran MiXCR on the 5' RACE reads; one entry per CDR3 protein. The sample records more than 650,000 distinct CDR3 sequences, 12% being singletons. The material sequenced was blood, either unsorted or a sorted T cell fraction (not recorded which). The source of these receptors is a male donor with ankylosing spondylitis.

This clonotype has a count of ten or more. The CDR3 region has the DNA TGTGCCAGCACCCCGGAGTTATACAATGAGCAGTTCTTC. Residues: CASTPELYNEQFF. The chain couples TRBV6-6 to TRBJ2-1, with D hard to call. Germline V gene lookup returns CDR1 MNHNY and CDR2 SVGAGI (reference sequence). The CDR3 is made up of 13 amino acids. The germline V and J ends were trimmed by 7 bases and 4 bases, with 11 bases remaining between them.

This clonotype appeared a few times. The chain joins TRBV9 to TRBJ1-2, with D maybe TRBD1 (5 bases). Between the trimmed V and J ends, which lost 0 bases and 1 base, there was a span of 16 bases. CDR1 is SGDLS and CDR2 is YYNGEE in the germline V gene. The CDR3 has 17 residues. The CDR3 DNA sequence: TGTGCCAGCAGCGTAGCTCCTTCGACAGCTAGTAACTATGGCTACACCTTC. Translating it yields CASSVAPSTASNYGYTF.

The sample holds many counts of this clonotype. The chain has TRBV29-1 and TRBJ2-5; 7 bases align to TRBD2. In germline, CDR1 is SQVTM, CDR2 ANQGSEA. Unmatched junction bases numbered 7, after V lost 1 base and J lost 8 bases. The CDR3 totals 13 residues. The CDR3 DNA reads TGCAGCGTTGAAGTCGGGGGGTTGCAAACCCAGTACTTC. Its protein is CSVEVGGLQTQYF.

This clonotype appeared many times. V usage is TRBV12-3 or TRBV12-4 and J usage is TRBJ2-7; TRBD2 might be the D (6 bases). Trimming shortened V by 6 bases and J by 5 bases, and 17 bases separated the two germline ends. The CDR3 runs 14 residues. CDR3 loop: CASSGGALRNEQYF. The CDR3 bases are TGTGCCAGCAGCGGGGGTGCCCTACGGAACGAGCAGTACTTC.

This clonotype was seen at least ten times. This chain uses TRBV10-3 with TRBJ2-1; D remains unclear. Germline assignment: CDR1 ENHRY and CDR2 SYGVKD. V was trimmed by 0 bases and J by 11 bases, leaving 11 bases between them. CDR3 length: 13 amino acids. DNA of the CDR3: TGTGCCATCAGTGAGTCGACCGTTGGACAGCAGTTCTTC. Amino acid sequence: CAISESTVGQQFF.

The rearrangement links TRBV7-2 to TRBJ2-4; D unclear. Trimming removed 4 bases at V and 6 bases at J, with 10 bases between. The CDR3 has 13 residues. Germline CDR1 reads SGHTA; CDR2 reads FQGNSA. The CDR3 bases are TGTGCCAGCAGCTCCCAAGTCGGAAACATTCAGTACTTC. Its protein is CASSSQVGNIQYF.

This clonotype was seen many times. V gene TRBV7-2 combines with J gene TRBJ2-1; TRBD2 matches 7 bases. Trimming removed 1 base from V and 5 bases from J; junction bases left unmatched: 5. This CDR3 region has 15 residues. Germline lookup yields CDR1 SGHTA and CDR2 FQGNSA. This CDR3 is CASSLVGTTDNEQFF. Written as DNA, the CDR3 is TGTGCCAGCAGCTTAGTTGGGACTACGGACAATGAGCAGTTCTTC. Using reference TRBV7-2 and TRBJ2-1 for the parts outside the CDR3, the full variable domain is GAGVSQSPSNKVTEKGKDVELRCDPISGHTALYWYRQSLGQGLEFLIYFQGNSAPDKSGLPSDRFSAERTGGSVSTLTIQRTQQEDSAVYLCASSLVGTTDNEQFFGPGTRLTVL.

V usage is TRBV10-3 and J usage is TRBJ2-5, with 7 positions matching TRBD2. Looked up from germline, CDR1 is ENHRY and CDR2 is SYGVKD. J gave up 3 bases and V 4 bases, and 5 bases lay outside the gene matches. This CDR3 is built from 14 residues. CDR3 nucleotides: TGTGCCATCAGTGGCCCAGGGAGGGAAGAGACCCAGTACTTC. Translated, it gives CAISGPGREETQYF.

In DNA form, the CDR3 reads TGTGCCAGCAGCTCCGGGACTTTACCCGAAGCTTTCTTT. As protein: CASSSGTLPEAFF. The genes are TRBV9 and TRBJ1-1, with D perhaps matching TRBD1 (5 bases). CDR1 SGDLS and CDR2 YYNGEE come from the germline V gene. CDR3 length equals 13 residues. Trimming removed 4 bases from V and 8 bases from J, with 15 bases in between. Based on the CDR3 plus reference TRBV9 and TRBJ1-1, the full variable domain is DSGVTQTPKHLITATGQRVTLRCSPRSGDLSVYWYQQSLDQGLQFLIQYYNGEERAKGNILERFSAQQFPDLHSELNLSSLELGDSALYFCASSSGTLPEAFFGQGTRLTVV.

This clonotype was detected a few times. The chain has TRBV5-4 and TRBJ1-1, with D unclear. The ends were cut back, 5 bases at V and 1 base at J, with 15 bases in the middle. Germline CDR1 reads SGHNT; CDR2 reads YYREEE (reference sequence). CDR3 size: 15 residues. The DNA for the CDR3 is TGTGCCAGCAGTTCGGCAGATAGCGGGAACACTGAAGCTTTCTTT. Its translation is CASSSADSGNTEAFF.

This clonotype appeared many times. The gene calls are TRBV10-3 and TRBJ2-1, with D perhaps TRBD1 or TRBD2 (6 bases each). The CDR3 contains 15 residues. Trimming removed 5 bases at V and 3 bases at J, with 14 bases between. Per germline, CDR1 ENHRY and CDR2 SYGVKD. CDR3 in amino acids: CAISRGGGGYNEQFF. CDR3 sequence (DNA): TGTGCCATCAGTCGAGGAGGGGGAGGCTACAATGAGCAGTTCTTC.

The chain recombines TRBV6-1 with TRBJ2-7; 8 bases agree with TRBD2. The CDR3 length is 14 residues. Trimming cost V 6 bases and J 5 bases; bases outside gene matches: 9. The V gene's germline CDR1 is MNHNS and CDR2 SASEGT. As DNA, the CDR3 is TGTGCCAGCAGGGGGGCGGGGGGCTACAACGAGCAGTACTTC. This sequence encodes CASRGAGGYNEQYF.

The chain combines TRBV29-1 with TRBJ1-2; 8 nucleotides align to TRBD1. The V gene's germline CDR1 is SQVTM and CDR2 ANQGSEA. This CDR3 spans 13 amino acids. V dropped 8 bases and J dropped 4; count of bases not matched to a gene: 9. For the CDR3, the DNA is TGCAGCACTTCAGGGGGCGCCGGCTATGGCTACACCTTC. Translation: CSTSGGAGYGYTF.

The sample holds a few counts of this clonotype. This rearrangement joins TRBV6-1 to TRBJ2-5; 9 bases map to TRBD1. J gave up 4 bases and V 6 bases, and 6 bases lay outside the gene matches. The CDR3 contains 14 residues. Germline-derived CDR1 and CDR2 are MNHNS and SASEGT. In DNA form, the CDR3 reads TGTGCCAGCAGGACGGGACAGGGCGGAGAGACCCAGTACTTC. This sequence encodes CASRTGQGGETQYF.

This chain joins TRBV10-3 and TRBJ2-2; D may match TRBD1 or TRBD2 (5 bases each). Trimming stripped 6 bases from V and 0 bases from J, with 17 bases between. This CDR3 has 17 residues. CDR1 ENHRY and CDR2 SYGVKD come from the germline V gene. CDR3 in DNA: TGTGCCATCAGGGGAAGCGCCGGGGCTGCGAACACCGGGGAGCTGTTTTTT. Amino acid sequence: CAIRGSAGAANTGELFF.

The J gene is TRBJ2-1, the V gene TRBV4-3; 11 bases map to TRBD2. Germline lookup yields CDR1 LGHNA and CDR2 YSLEER. V was pared by 3 bases and J by 2 bases, with 6 bases of the junction left unmatched. The CDR3 totals 17 residues. The CDR3 sequence: CASSHLAGGRPYNEQFF. The CDR3 nucleotides are TGCGCCAGCAGCCACTTAGCGGGAGGGCGCCCCTACAATGAGCAGTTCTTC.

The chain couples TRBV7-9 to TRBJ1-1; D uncertain. The length of the CDR3 is 13 residues. Germline V CDR1 and CDR2: SEHNR, FQNEAQ (reference sequence). V was pared by 4 bases and J by 8 bases, with 14 bases between. In DNA, the CDR3 is TGTGCCAGCAGCTGGGAACGGGGTGTAGAAGCTTTCTTT. Residues: CASSWERGVEAFF.

Only a few counts were recorded for this clonotype. J is TRBJ1-1 and V is TRBV29-1; possibly TRBD1 for D (6 bases). Germline loops: CDR1 SQVTM, CDR2 ANQGSEA. This CDR3 is built from 14 residues. The ends were cut back, 5 bases at V and 1 base at J, with 14 bases in the middle. The chain's CDR3 is CSVRFRTANTEAFF. The CDR3 region has the DNA TGCAGCGTTCGATTCCGGACAGCGAACACTGAAGCTTTCTTT.

The chain has TRBV29-1 and TRBJ2-6; D not resolved. The CDR3 consists of 14 residues. Trimming left V 1 base short and J 1 base short, with 5 bases between. Germline V lookup: CDR1 SQVTM, CDR2 ANQGSEA. The CDR3 loop is CSVEGSSGANVLTF. The CDR3 nucleotides read TGCAGCGTTGAAGGTTCATCTGGGGCCAACGTCCTGACTTTC.

This clonotype was counted a few times. The V call is TRBV5-1, the J call TRBJ1-3; TRBD1 matches at 8 bases. The CDR3 spans 16 residues. V was pared by 3 bases and J by 1 base, with 6 bases of the junction left unmatched. The germline gives CDR1 SGHRS, CDR2 YFSETQ. CDR3 protein: CASSSAGGASGNTIYF. The CDR3 DNA reads TGCGCCAGCAGCTCAGCAGGGGGCGCGTCTGGAAACACCATATATTTT.

This clonotype was seen a handful of times. The chain uses TRBV7-2 and TRBJ2-3; D call uncertain. Trimming stripped 6 bases from V and 2 bases from J, with 12 bases between. Germline V gives CDR1 SGHTA, CDR2 FQGNSA. This CDR3 has 14 amino acids. The CDR3 region is CASSQRFNTDTQYF. The CDR3 region has the DNA TGTGCCAGCAGTCAAAGGTTCAACACAGATACGCAGTATTTT.

The chain recombines TRBV7-2 with TRBJ1-3, with D perhaps TRBD1 (5 bases). The CDR3 consists of 14 residues. Germline assignment: CDR1 SGHTA and CDR2 FQGNSA. V gave up 5 bases and J gave up 0 bases, with 8 bases separating them. This CDR3 reads CASSRRVSGNTIYF. The CDR3 DNA is TGTGCCAGCAGCCGCAGGGTCTCTGGAAACACCATATATTTT.

The chain is built from TRBV20-1 and TRBJ1-5; D is ambiguous. Per germline, CDR1 DFQATT and CDR2 SNEGSKA (reference sequence). With 3 bases removed from V and 2 bases from J, the gap between germline ends came to 11 bases. The CDR3 is 14 amino acids. The CDR3: CSARTFAGNQPQHF. CDR3 in DNA: TGCAGTGCTAGGACCTTTGCGGGCAATCAGCCCCAGCATTTT.

This clonotype occurred many times. The chain has TRBV6-6 and TRBJ2-7; no clear D. CDR3 size: 13 residues. In germline, CDR1 is MNHNY, CDR2 SVGAGI (reference sequence). V lost 2 bases and J 3 bases, leaving 8 bases between the germline ends. The DNA for the CDR3 is TGTGCCAGCAGTTACGCGATTAACTACGAGCAGTACTTC. This gives the protein CASSYAINYEQYF.

The table lists this clonotype with a few counts. The chain recombines TRBV20-1 with TRBJ2-1, with 7 bases that match TRBD2. The CDR3 totals 14 residues. V was clipped by 6 bases and J by 8 bases; unmatched bases: 13. CDR1 and CDR2 (germline): DFQATT, SNEGSKA (reference sequence). The CDR3 reads CSALKRDLIDEQFF. Written as DNA, the CDR3 is TGCAGTGCCCTAAAGCGGGACTTGATTGATGAGCAGTTCTTC.

This clonotype turned up a few times. The chain links TRBV6-1 to TRBJ1-3; D possibly corresponds to TRBD1 (5 bases). This CDR3 has 15 amino acids. V shed 7 bases and J shed 0 bases, with 13 bases lying between them. Looked up from germline, CDR1 is MNHNS and CDR2 is SASEGT. Here the CDR3 DNA reads TGTGCCAGCACCTGGGGGTTGAACTCTGGAAACACCATATATTTT. It is translated as CASTWGLNSGNTIYF.